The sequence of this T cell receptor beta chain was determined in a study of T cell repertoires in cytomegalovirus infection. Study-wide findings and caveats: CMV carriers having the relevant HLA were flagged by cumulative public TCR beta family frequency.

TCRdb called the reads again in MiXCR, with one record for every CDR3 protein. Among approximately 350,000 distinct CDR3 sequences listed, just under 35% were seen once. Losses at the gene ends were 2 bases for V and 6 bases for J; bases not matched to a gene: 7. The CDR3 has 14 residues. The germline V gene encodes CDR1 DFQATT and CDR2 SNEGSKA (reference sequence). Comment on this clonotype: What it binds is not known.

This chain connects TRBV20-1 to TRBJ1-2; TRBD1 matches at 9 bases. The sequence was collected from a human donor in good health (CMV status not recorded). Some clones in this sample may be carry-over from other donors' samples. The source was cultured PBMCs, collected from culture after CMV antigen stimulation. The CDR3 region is CSARIGTGRNGYTF. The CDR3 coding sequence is TGCAGTGCTAGAATCGGGACAGGGAGGAATGGCTACACCTTC.